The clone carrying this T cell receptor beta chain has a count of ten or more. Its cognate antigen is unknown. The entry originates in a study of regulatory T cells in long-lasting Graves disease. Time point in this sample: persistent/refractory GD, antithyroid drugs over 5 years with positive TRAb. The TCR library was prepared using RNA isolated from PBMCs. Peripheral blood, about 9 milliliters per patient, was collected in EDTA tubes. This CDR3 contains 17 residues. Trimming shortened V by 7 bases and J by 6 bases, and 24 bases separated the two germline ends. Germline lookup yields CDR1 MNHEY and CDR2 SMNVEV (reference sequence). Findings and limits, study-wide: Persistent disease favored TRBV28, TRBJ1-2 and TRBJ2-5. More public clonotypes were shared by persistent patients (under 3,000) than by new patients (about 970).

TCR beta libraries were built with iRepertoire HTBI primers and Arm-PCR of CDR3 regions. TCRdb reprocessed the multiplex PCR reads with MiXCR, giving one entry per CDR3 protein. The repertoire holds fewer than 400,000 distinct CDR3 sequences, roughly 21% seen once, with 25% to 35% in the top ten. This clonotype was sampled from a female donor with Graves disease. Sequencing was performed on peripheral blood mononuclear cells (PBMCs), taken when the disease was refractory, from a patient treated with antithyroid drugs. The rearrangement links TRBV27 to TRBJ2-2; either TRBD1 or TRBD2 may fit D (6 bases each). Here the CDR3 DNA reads TGTGCCAGCAAATCCCCGATGATCGGGGGCAGGGCCGGGGAGCTGTTTTTT. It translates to CASKSPMIGGRAGELFF.